This T cell receptor beta chain is drawn from a study of blood T cell repertoires in COVID-19. Study background: T cells, B-cell-depleted T cells, or PBMCs supplied cDNA or gDNA.

The V gene lost 0 bases and the J gene lost 8 bases, with 8 bases spanning the gap. Germline V gene data show CDR1 as WSHSY and CDR2 as SAAADI. This CDR3 comprises 13 residues. In the authors' workflow: The assay estimated nucleated cells by amplifying reference gene primers. Only in-frame clones appear in the TCRdb table, and some are missing; sequencing was by immunoSEQ multiplex PCR. The V and J calls and clone size are taken from that table; D and trimming were inferred from the DNA. The table records around 35,000 clones, 88% of them present only once. This clone ranks as medium-sized (0.01 to 0.1%).

This chain joins TRBV10-2 and TRBJ2-1; maybe TRBD2 (5 bases). Sequenced input: peripheral blood. The clonotype originates from a man aged 55 to 70 with active COVID-19. The CDR3 here is CASSESTLDEQFF. The CDR3 DNA is TGCGCCAGCAGTGAGTCGACACTAGATGAGCAGTTCTTC.